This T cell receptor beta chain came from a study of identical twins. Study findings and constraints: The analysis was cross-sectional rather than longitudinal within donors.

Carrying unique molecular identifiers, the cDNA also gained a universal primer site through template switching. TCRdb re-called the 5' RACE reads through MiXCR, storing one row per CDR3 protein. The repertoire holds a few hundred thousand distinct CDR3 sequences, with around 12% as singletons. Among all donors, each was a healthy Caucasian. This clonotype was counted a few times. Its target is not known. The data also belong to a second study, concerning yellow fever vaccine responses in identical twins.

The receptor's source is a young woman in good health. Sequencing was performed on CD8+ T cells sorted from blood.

The CDR3 coding sequence is TGTGCCAGCAAGGGGCGGCAAGAGACCCAGTACTTC. Amino acid sequence: CASKGRQETQYF. This chain joins TRBV2 and TRBJ2-5; TRBD1 might be the D (5 bases). V was cut by 7 bases and J by 2 bases, with 8 bases left in between. Germline V gene lookup returns CDR1 SNHLY and CDR2 FYNNEI. This CDR3 comprises 12 residues.